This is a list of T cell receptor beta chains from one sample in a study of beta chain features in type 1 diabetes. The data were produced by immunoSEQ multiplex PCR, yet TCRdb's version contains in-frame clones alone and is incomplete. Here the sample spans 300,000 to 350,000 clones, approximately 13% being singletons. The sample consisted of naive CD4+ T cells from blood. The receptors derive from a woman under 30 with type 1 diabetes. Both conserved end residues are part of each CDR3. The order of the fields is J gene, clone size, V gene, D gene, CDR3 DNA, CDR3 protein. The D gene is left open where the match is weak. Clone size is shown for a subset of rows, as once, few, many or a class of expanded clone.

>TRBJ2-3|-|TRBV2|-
TGTGCCAGCCACCATGACTCTACAGATACGCAGTATTTT
CASHHDSTDTQYF
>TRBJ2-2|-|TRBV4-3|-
TGCGCCAGCAGCCAGCCCCTACTAGCCCTGGGTAGGAACACCGGGGAGCTGTTTTTT
CASSQPLLALGRNTGELFF
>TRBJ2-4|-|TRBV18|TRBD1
TGTGCCAGCTCACCCAACAGGGGTCCCCCGTACTTC
CASSPNRGPPYF
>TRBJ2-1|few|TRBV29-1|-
TGCAGCGTGGGAGAAGTGCGAGGGTACGAGCAGTTCTTC
CSVGEVRGYEQFF
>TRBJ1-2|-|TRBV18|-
TGTGCCAGCTCACCATACGAAGCAGGGCTGGCCGGCTACACCTTC
CASSPYEAGLAGYTF
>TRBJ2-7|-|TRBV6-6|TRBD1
TGTGCCTCACAACCCCGGACAGGGGAGGCCGAGCAGTACTTC
CASQPRTGEAEQYF
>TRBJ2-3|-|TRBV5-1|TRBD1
TGCGCCAGCAGCTTGGACAGGGGCTACACAGATACGCAGTATTTT
CASSLDRGYTDTQYF
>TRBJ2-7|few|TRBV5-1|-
TGCGCCAGCAGCTTGGATTACTACGAGCAGTACTTC
CASSLDYYEQYF
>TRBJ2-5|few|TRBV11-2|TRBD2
TGTGCCAGCAGCTCCTCGGAGGGGCTAGCGGGAGGAAAGACCCAGTACTTC
CASSSSEGLAGGKTQYF
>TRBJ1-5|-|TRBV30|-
TGTGCCTGGAGTGTACCGGGTGTCAGCAATCAGCCCCAGCATTTT
CAWSVPGVSNQPQHF
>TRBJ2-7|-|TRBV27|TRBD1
TGTGCCAGCAGTTTTTATTGGGGGACAGGGCTCGTCGAGCAGTACTTC
CASSFYWGTGLVEQYF
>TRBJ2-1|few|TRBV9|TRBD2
TGTGCCAGCAGCCCCCGGACTAGCGGGAGGGGGGAGCAGTTCTTC
CASSPRTSGRGEQFF
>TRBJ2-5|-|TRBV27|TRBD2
TGTGCCAGCAATTTTACCTTAGCGGGAGTTAAGACCCAGTACTTC
CASNFTLAGVKTQYF
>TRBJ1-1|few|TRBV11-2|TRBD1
TGTGCCAGCAGCACCCGACAGGGGATCACTGAAGCTTTCTTT
CASSTRQGITEAFF
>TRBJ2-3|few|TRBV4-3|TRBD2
TGCGCCAGCAGCCGATGGACTAGCGGGAGTCTTGGAGATACGCAGTATTTT
CASSRWTSGSLGDTQYF
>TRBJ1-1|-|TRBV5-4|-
TGTGCCAGCAGCGGTGGCGGGCCCACTGAAGCTTTCTTT
CASSGGGPTEAFF
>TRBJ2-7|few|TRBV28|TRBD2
TGTGCCAGCAGTCCCGGGACTAGCAACTACGAGCAGTACTTC
CASSPGTSNYEQYF
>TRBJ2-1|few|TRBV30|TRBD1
TGTGCCTCCGGACAGGGTTCTCCCACTGAGCAGTTCTTC
CASGQGSPTEQFF
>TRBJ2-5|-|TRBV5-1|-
TGCGCCAGCAGCTTGGAAAGGCGGGGAGAGACCCAGTACTTC
CASSLERRGETQYF
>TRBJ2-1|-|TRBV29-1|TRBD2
TGCAGCGTTGGACTAGTAGCGGGGATCTACAATGAGCAGTTCTTC
CSVGLVAGIYNEQFF
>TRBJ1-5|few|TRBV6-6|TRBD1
TGTGCCAGCAGCCCCGGACAGGGGGGACAGCCCCAGCATTTT
CASSPGQGGQPQHF
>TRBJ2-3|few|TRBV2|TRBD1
TGTGCCAGCAGCGCTAGGACAGGGGCCGGTCATACGCAGTATTTT
CASSARTGAGHTQYF
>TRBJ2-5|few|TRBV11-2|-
TGTGCCAGCAGCTTCCTCAGGGGCAGGGCCCAGTACTTC
CASSFLRGRAQYF
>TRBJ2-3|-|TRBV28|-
TGTGCCAGCAGTCCGTACAGGGCCGTTACAGATACGCAGTATTTT
CASSPYRAVTDTQYF
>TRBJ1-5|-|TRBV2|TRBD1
TGTGCCAGCAGGGGGACAGACAATCAGCCCCAGCATTTT
CASRGTDNQPQHF
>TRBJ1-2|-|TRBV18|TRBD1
TGTGCCAGCTCGCGAGACAGGGGAGCGAACTATGGCTACACCTTC
CASSRDRGANYGYTF
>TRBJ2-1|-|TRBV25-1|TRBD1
TGTGCCAGCAGTGACGTTTTTGGGACAGGGGACTCCTACAATGAGCAGTTCTTC
CASSDVFGTGDSYNEQFF
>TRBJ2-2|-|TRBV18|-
TGTGCCAGCTCACCATCAAACACCGGGGAGCTGTTTTTT
CASSPSNTGELFF
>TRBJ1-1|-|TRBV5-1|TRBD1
TGCGCCAGCAGCCCCGGACAGGTGACTGAAGCTTTCTTT
CASSPGQVTEAFF
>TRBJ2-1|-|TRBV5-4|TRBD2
TGTGCTTGGGGGGCTGGAGGCTCCGGGACTAGAAGGAATGAGCAGTTCTTC
CAWGAGGSGTRRNEQFF
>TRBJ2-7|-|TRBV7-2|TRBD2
TGTGCCAGCAGCTCCACTAGCGGGAGTTCCTTCCTCTACGAGCAGTACTTC
CASSSTSGSSFLYEQYF